These 12 T cell receptor beta chains share one sample of origin, sequenced in a study of T-cell reconstitution after alpha-beta-depleted transplantation in children. The study, taken as a whole, reports: Hyperexpanded clones declined; after one year, newly produced T cells mostly supplied diversity.

Unique molecular identifiers were used in preparing the TCRbeta library. TCRdb re-analysed the PCR reads in MiXCR, keeping a single row per CDR3 protein. The sample yields about 300,000 distinct CDR3 sequences, approximately 7.3% seen once. No antigen has been assigned to these receptors. The sequences come from peripheral blood, collected 360 days after TCRalphabeta/CD19-depleted stem cell transplant. The origin of the receptors is a female patient aged 2-10 years who had a stem cell transplant for Fanconi anemia, so the T cells may come from the graft donor.

This clonotype was seen repeatedly, ten times or more. This chain connects TRBV27 to TRBJ2-4; possible D gene TRBD1, 5 bases. Trimming took off 7 bases at V and 6 bases at J, with 16 bases between the two ends. CDR3 size: 14 residues. CDR1 is MNHEY, CDR2 SMNVEV, per germline (reference sequence). The CDR3 is CASTATWGANIQYF. For the CDR3, the DNA is TGTGCCAGCACCGCCACGTGGGGCGCAAACATTCAGTACTTC.

This clonotype was seen ten or more times. This rearrangement joins TRBV4-2 to TRBJ2-3; TRBD2 aligns across 10 bases. Trimming cost V 0 bases and J 6 bases; bases outside gene matches: 12. Germline V gene data show CDR1 as LGHNA and CDR2 as YNFKEQ. The CDR3 has 18 residues. Written as DNA, the CDR3 is TGTGCCAGCAGCCAAGAACGAGTCCAGCGGGGGGGCTTGGATACGCAGTATTTT. It translates to CASSQERVQRGGLDTQYF.

This clonotype was seen many times. The chain has TRBV5-5 and TRBJ1-4, with D hard to call. CDR1 and CDR2 from the germline V gene are SGHKS and YYEKEE (reference sequence). There are 15 residues in the CDR3. Trimming left V 2 bases short and J 6 bases short, with 14 bases between. The CDR3 loop reads CASSFVSQLHEKLFF. CDR3 sequence (DNA): TGTGCCAGCAGCTTTGTCAGCCAACTACATGAAAAACTGTTTTTT.

In this sample, this clonotype turned up a few times. This sequence joins TRBV20-1 and TRBJ1-2; 10 bases agree with TRBD1. The trim removed 6 bases at V and 7 bases at J, leaving 5 bases unmatched. Germline V CDR1 and CDR2: DFQATT, SNEGSKA (reference sequence). CDR3 size: 12 residues. The DNA of the CDR3 is TGCAGTGCCCCGACAGGGGGCTCTGGCTACACCTTC. It translates to CSAPTGGSGYTF.

There are many counts of this clonotype. In DNA form, the CDR3 reads TGTGCCATCAGTGAGCTCTGGCGGGCTCAATTGCCCTACAATGAGCAGTTCTTC. Amino acid sequence: CAISELWRAQLPYNEQFF. V and J are TRBV10-3 and TRBJ2-1, with TRBD2 as a possible D gene (5 bases). The CDR3 loop spans 18 amino acids. V lost 2 bases and J lost 2, with 19 bases in between. The germline V gene has CDR1 ENHRY and CDR2 SYGVKD.

This clonotype was seen more than once but under ten times. The chain recombines TRBV7-3 with TRBJ2-1; 9 bases are a match to TRBD1. V lost 4 bases to trimming and J lost 12 bases; unmatched junction nucleotides: 7. CDR1 is SGHTA, CDR2 FQGTGA, per germline. The CDR3 runs 13 residues. The CDR3 here is CASSSQGAVGQFF. CDR3 DNA sequence: TGTGCCAGCAGCTCACAGGGGGCGGTGGGGCAGTTCTTC.

The J gene is TRBJ2-5, the V gene TRBV25-1; D gene ambiguous. The CDR3 loop spans 13 amino acids. The V end lost 4 bases, the J end lost 5 bases, and 11 bases lay between the germline ends. Germline assignment: CDR1 MGHDK and CDR2 SYGVNS. CDR3 coding DNA: TGTGCCAGCAGTGCCCCAGGCCCCGAGACCCAGTACTTC. Its translation: CASSAPGPETQYF.

At least ten counts were recorded for this clonotype. The genes are TRBV9 and TRBJ2-3, with TRBD1 identical over 9 bases. The CDR3 totals 12 residues. V dropped 3 bases and J dropped 8; count of bases not matched to a gene: 1. Germline loops: CDR1 SGDLS, CDR2 YYNGEE. The CDR3 sequence is CASSGTGATQYF. DNA for the CDR3: TGTGCCAGCAGCGGGACAGGGGCTACGCAGTATTTT.

This clonotype was seen a few times. The chain is built from TRBV7-2 and TRBJ1-2; D unresolved. Germline V gene sequence: CDR1 SGHTA, CDR2 FQGNSA. The CDR3 extends over 14 amino acids. V gave up 1 base and J gave up 2 bases, with 8 bases separating them. The CDR3 DNA follows: TGTGCCAGCAGCTTAGTCATCAGCAACTATGGCTACACCTTC. It codes for CASSLVISNYGYTF.

This clonotype was seen many times. The rearrangement links TRBV5-1 to TRBJ2-1, with unresolved D. Trimming shortened V by 0 bases and J by 0 bases, and 7 bases separated the two germline ends. Germline V gives CDR1 SGHRS, CDR2 YFSETQ. This CDR3 has 15 residues. The CDR3 loop reads CASSLDLSSYNEQFF. The CDR3, as DNA: TGCGCCAGCAGCTTGGACTTAAGCTCCTACAATGAGCAGTTCTTC.

This clonotype has only a few counts. The chain carries TRBV7-2 and TRBJ1-4; D is perhaps TRBD1 (5 bases). CDR1 and CDR2 (germline): SGHTA, FQGNSA. This CDR3 region has 16 residues. The germline V and J ends were trimmed by 5 bases and 8 bases, with 21 bases remaining between them. The CDR3 DNA sequence: TGTGCCAGCAGCCTATCTCGACAGCTCCAATCCGAAAAACTGTTTTTT. As protein: CASSLSRQLQSEKLFF.

This clonotype was recorded at least ten times. The chain employs TRBV28 and TRBJ2-2, with D possibly TRBD1 on 5 matching bases. V dropped 3 bases and J dropped 4 bases, with 12 bases sitting between them. The CDR3 sequence is 15 residues long. Germline values: CDR1 MDHEN, CDR2 SYDVKM. The CDR3 loop is CASSFEQGGTGELFF. For the CDR3, the DNA is TGTGCCAGCAGTTTCGAGCAGGGTGGCACCGGGGAGCTGTTTTTT.